Below, 26 T cell receptor beta chains from the same sample are listed, as sequenced in a study of cytomegalovirus exposure and HLA in healthy donors. This table comes from immunoSEQ multiplex PCR, and its TCRdb copy is limited to in-frame clones, with some not included. The sample holds 150,000 to 200,000 clones, roughly 86% seen once. Material for sequencing was PBMCs. These receptors originate from a man aged 30-40 years in good health and CMV-seropositive.

The V and J genes are TRBV6-5 and TRBJ2-6; a possible D gene is TRBD1 (6 bases). This CDR3 has 15 residues. V lost 4 bases to trimming and J lost 1 base, with 8 bases between them. Per germline, CDR1 MNHEY and CDR2 SVGAGI. CDR3 DNA: TGTGCCAGCAGTTGGACAGTTTCTGGGGCCAACGTCCTGACTTTC. Translation: CASSWTVSGANVLTF.

CDR3 amino acids: CARGSGTSSPNEQFF. The CDR3 nucleotides read TGTGCCAGAGGCTCCGGGACTAGCAGTCCCAATGAGCAGTTCTTC. This chain connects TRBV2 to TRBJ2-1; 9 bases are shared with TRBD2. Germline loops: CDR1 SNHLY, CDR2 FYNNEI. The CDR3 extends over 15 amino acids. V dropped 9 bases and J dropped 6; count of bases not matched to a gene: 12.

The V call is TRBV27, the J call TRBJ2-1; 12 positions match TRBD2. Germline V lookup: CDR1 MNHEY, CDR2 SMNVEV (reference sequence). The CDR3 runs to 14 residues. V shed 6 bases, J shed 10 bases, and the junction held 7 bases outside the gene matches. The chain's CDR3 is CASSTSGGPIEQFF. CDR3 in DNA: TGTGCCAGCAGCACTAGCGGGGGGCCCATCGAGCAGTTCTTC.

In DNA form, the CDR3 reads TGTGCCAGCAGTTTTTTGGGGGATTCAAATTCACCCCTCCACTTT. Its translation: CASSFLGDSNSPLHF. This chain connects TRBV27 to TRBJ1-6; tentatively, D is TRBD1 (5 bases). The CDR3 length is 15 residues. Per the germline V gene, CDR1 is MNHEY and CDR2 is SMNVEV (reference sequence). The V end lost 3 bases, the J end lost 7 bases, and 13 bases lay between the germline ends.

V gene TRBV28 combines with J gene TRBJ2-7; 7 nucleotides match TRBD1. Germline lookup yields CDR1 MDHEN and CDR2 SYDVKM. This CDR3 region has 14 residues. Trimming cost V 8 bases and J 2 bases; bases outside gene matches: 9. CDR3: CASRDATGPYEQYF. The CDR3 region has the DNA TGTGCCAGCCGGGACGCGACAGGGCCCTACGAGCAGTACTTC.

The rearrangement joins TRBV13 to TRBJ1-1, with no clear D. Germline CDR1 is PRHDT and CDR2 is FYEKMQ (reference sequence). The germline V and J ends were trimmed by 1 base and 2 bases, with 8 bases remaining between them. The CDR3 runs to 14 residues. CDR3 region: CASSLEVRNTEAFF. CDR3 in DNA: TGTGCCAGCAGCTTAGAAGTCAGAAACACTGAAGCTTTCTTT.

This clone was seen a handful of times. The chain has TRBV5-1 and TRBJ2-7; D is possibly TRBD1 or TRBD2 (6 bases each). Germline V gene sequence: CDR1 SGHRS, CDR2 YFSETQ. The ends were cut back, 3 bases at V and 0 bases at J, with 13 bases in the middle. This CDR3 spans 15 amino acids. This CDR3 reads CASSWAGQTSYEQYF. CDR3 in DNA: TGCGCCAGCAGCTGGGCGGGACAAACCTCCTACGAGCAGTACTTC.

The J gene is TRBJ2-3, the V gene TRBV5-1, with 8 bases fitting TRBD2. Losses at the gene ends were 0 bases for V and 3 bases for J; bases not matched to a gene: 6. The germline V gene has CDR1 SGHRS and CDR2 YFSETQ. The length of the CDR3 is 16 residues. CDR3 sequence reads: CASSLEGREDTDTQYF. In DNA form, the CDR3 reads TGCGCCAGCAGCTTGGAGGGGCGGGAGGATACAGATACGCAGTATTTT.

The genes are TRBV4-1 and TRBJ2-5, with 10 bases that match TRBD1. The length of the CDR3 is 16 residues. After removal of 0 bases from V and 4 bases from J, the junction contained 5 bases not matched to a gene. CDR1 and CDR2 from the germline V gene are MGHRA and YSYEKL. Here the CDR3 reads CASSQDQDRGRETQYF. In DNA, the CDR3 is TGCGCCAGCAGCCAAGACCAAGACAGGGGGCGAGAGACCCAGTACTTC.

This clone came up once. V usage is TRBV15 and J usage is TRBJ2-4; D uncertain. The length of the CDR3 is 15 residues. V lost 2 bases, J lost 1 base, and 9 bases lay in between. The germline V gene encodes CDR1 LNHNV and CDR2 YYDKDF (reference sequence). In DNA form, the CDR3 reads TGTGCCACCAGCAGAAGGTTGGTGGCCAAAAACATTCAGTACTTC. It translates to CATSRRLVAKNIQYF.

This clone was counted a single time. The rearrangement uses TRBV7-9 and TRBJ2-7, with D unclear. Trimming stripped 5 bases from V and 0 bases from J, with 5 bases between. Germline values: CDR1 SEHNR, CDR2 FQNEAQ (reference sequence). The CDR3 is made up of 12 amino acids. The CDR3 region is CASSQDSYEQYF. In DNA form, the CDR3 reads TGTGCCAGCAGCCAGGACTCCTACGAGCAGTACTTC.

The rearrangement links TRBV19 to TRBJ1-1; D gene uncertain. CDR3 length equals 14 residues. The germline V gene encodes CDR1 LNHDA and CDR2 SQIVND (reference sequence). V lost 1 base to trimming and J lost 4 bases, with 10 bases between them. CDR3 DNA sequence: TGTGCCAGTAGTATAGCCGGGGAGAGCACTGAAGCTTTCTTT. Residues: CASSIAGESTEAFF.

The chain carries TRBV7-2 and TRBJ2-3; D is unclear. Per the germline V gene, CDR1 is SGHTA and CDR2 is FQGNSA. The CDR3 contains 16 residues. The V end lost 0 bases, the J end lost 0 bases, and 10 bases lay between the germline ends. The CDR3 DNA reads TGTGCCAGCAGCTTAGCGGGCGCCTCTAGCACAGATACGCAGTATTTT. Its protein product is CASSLAGASSTDTQYF.

The V gene is TRBV5-6, the J gene TRBJ1-2; D call uncertain. Trimming cost V 4 bases and J 4 bases, with 14 bases left between them. Germline lookup yields CDR1 SGHDT and CDR2 YYEEEE. The CDR3 covers 14 residues. The CDR3 bases are TGTGCCAGCAGCCCTGCGGGTTCCGGCTATGGCTACACCTTC. Protein sequence: CASSPAGSGYGYTF.

This chain connects TRBV2 to TRBJ2-1; D unclear. The CDR3 runs 10 residues. Trimming shortened V by 4 bases and J by 11 bases, and 6 bases separated the two germline ends. Germline CDR1 is SNHLY and CDR2 is FYNNEI. DNA of the CDR3: TGTGCCAGCAGTGCGGAGAAGCAGTTCTTC. Translation gives CASSAEKQFF.

This chain connects TRBV9 to TRBJ2-3; a possible D gene is TRBD2 (6 bases). Germline V gene sequence: CDR1 SGDLS, CDR2 YYNGEE. The CDR3 covers 16 residues. V dropped 4 bases and J dropped 6 bases, with 21 bases sitting between them. The CDR3 loop reads CASSRPAGRRRDTQYF. The CDR3 DNA follows: TGTGCCAGCAGCCGGCCAGCGGGTAGGCGTCGGGATACGCAGTATTTT. Together with reference TRBV9 and TRBJ2-3, the CDR3 gives the full variable domain: DSGVTQTPKHLITATGQRVTLRCSPRSGDLSVYWYQQSLDQGLQFLIQYYNGEERAKGNILERFSAQQFPDLHSELNLSSLELGDSALYFCASSRPAGRRRDTQYFGPGTRLTVL.

V is TRBV11-3 and J is TRBJ2-5; 7 nucleotides align to TRBD2. Germline CDR1 and CDR2: SGHNT and YENEEA. V shed 6 bases and J 5 bases; nucleotides not matched to a gene: 15. The CDR3 has 16 amino acids. CDR3 loop: CASRPFGGTPGETQYF. The CDR3 DNA reads TGTGCCAGCAGGCCATTCGGGGGGACCCCGGGGGAGACCCAGTACTTC.

V gene TRBV5-1 combines with J gene TRBJ2-3; D remains unclear. V was clipped by 2 bases and J by 6 bases, with 7 bases between them. Per germline, CDR1 SGHRS and CDR2 YFSETQ. The CDR3 has 12 residues. The DNA of the CDR3 is TGCGCCAGCAGCTTCCAGCTGGATACGCAGTATTTT. Translated, it gives CASSFQLDTQYF.

As DNA, the CDR3 is TGCAGTGCTAGGATCTCCTACGAGCAGTACTTC. Translated, it gives CSARISYEQYF. The chain recombines TRBV20-1 with TRBJ2-7; D not resolved. Trimming removed 3 bases at V and 0 bases at J, with 3 bases between. The CDR3 loop spans 11 amino acids. Germline V gene sequence: CDR1 DFQATT, CDR2 SNEGSKA (reference sequence).

The rearrangement links TRBV11-2 to TRBJ2-7; D gene unclear. V was cut by 5 bases and J by 3 bases, with 17 bases left in between. Per germline, CDR1 SGHAT and CDR2 FQNNGV. This CDR3 contains 15 residues. Here the CDR3 DNA reads TGTGCCAGCAGCCCCCTTCGCGTCCGCGACTACGAGCAGTACTTC. Amino acid sequence: CASSPLRVRDYEQYF.

This sequence joins TRBV21-1 and TRBJ2-2; the table assigns TRBD1, which was not confirmed against the DNA. TRBV21-1 represents a pseudogene. The CDR3 totals 14 residues. The CDR3 region is CARGTGMGTGELFF. CDR3 coding DNA: TGTGCCAGGGGGACAGGGATGGGCACCGGGGAGCTGTTTTTT.

V is TRBV30 and J is TRBJ2-5; D gene ambiguous. The ends were cut back, 0 bases at V and 5 bases at J, with 10 bases in the middle. Germline assignment: CDR1 GTSNPN and CDR2 SVGIG (reference sequence). This CDR3 contains 13 residues. The CDR3 DNA follows: TGTGCCTGGAGTGTTGTGATAAGGGAGACCCAGTACTTC. Protein: CAWSVVIRETQYF. The complete variable domain, with remaining parts taken from reference TRBV30 and TRBJ2-5, reads SQTIHQWPATLVQPVGSPLSLECTVEGTSNPNLYWYRQAAGRGLQLLFYSVGIGQISSEVPQNLSASRPQDRQFILSSKKLLLSDSGFYLCAWSVVIRETQYFGPGTRLLVL.

This clone came up a few times. The chain carries TRBV5-4 and TRBJ2-7; D unresolved. Germline lookup yields CDR1 SGHNT and CDR2 YYREEE (reference sequence). The CDR3 is 12 residues long. With 2 bases removed from V and 4 bases from J, the gap between germline ends came to 7 bases. DNA of the CDR3: TGTGCCAGCAGCTTCGGCAGGTACGAGCAGTACTTC. Translation: CASSFGRYEQYF. The whole variable domain, remainder taken from reference TRBV5-4 and TRBJ2-7, is ETGVTQSPTHLIKTRGQQVTLRCSSQSGHNTVSWYQQALGQGPQFIFQYYREEENGRGNFPPRFSGLQFPNYSSELNVNALELDDSALYLCASSFGRYEQYFGPGTRLTVT.

This clone was picked up one time. This chain links TRBV6-6 with TRBJ2-2, with a tentative D call TRBD2 (6 bases). Trimming took off 2 bases at V and 6 bases at J, with 16 bases between the two ends. Germline CDR1 MNHNY, CDR2 SVGAGI (reference sequence). The CDR3 covers 16 residues. As DNA, the CDR3 is TGTGCCAGCAGTTACCCCCTGCTGTGGAGGGCCGGGGAGCTGTTTTTT. Its protein product is CASSYPLLWRAGELFF.

This clone was counted a few times. The chain recombines TRBV19 with TRBJ1-5; the D gene is possibly TRBD1 (5 bases). V was clipped by 4 bases and J by 1 base, with 8 bases between them. The CDR3 consists of 14 residues. Germline values: CDR1 LNHDA, CDR2 SQIVND (reference sequence). The CDR3, as DNA: TGTGCCAGTAGTAACCCAGGGAGCAATCAGCCCCAGCATTTT. This sequence encodes CASSNPGSNQPQHF.

The chain employs TRBV6-1 and TRBJ2-5; D is possibly TRBD1 (5 bases). Germline assignment: CDR1 MNHNS and CDR2 SASEGT. V dropped 6 bases and J dropped 2 bases, with 13 bases sitting between them. CDR3 length: 14 residues. CDR3 sequence reads: CASSDSQGQETQYF. Written as DNA, the CDR3 is TGTGCCAGCAGCGACTCGCAGGGACAAGAGACCCAGTACTTC.